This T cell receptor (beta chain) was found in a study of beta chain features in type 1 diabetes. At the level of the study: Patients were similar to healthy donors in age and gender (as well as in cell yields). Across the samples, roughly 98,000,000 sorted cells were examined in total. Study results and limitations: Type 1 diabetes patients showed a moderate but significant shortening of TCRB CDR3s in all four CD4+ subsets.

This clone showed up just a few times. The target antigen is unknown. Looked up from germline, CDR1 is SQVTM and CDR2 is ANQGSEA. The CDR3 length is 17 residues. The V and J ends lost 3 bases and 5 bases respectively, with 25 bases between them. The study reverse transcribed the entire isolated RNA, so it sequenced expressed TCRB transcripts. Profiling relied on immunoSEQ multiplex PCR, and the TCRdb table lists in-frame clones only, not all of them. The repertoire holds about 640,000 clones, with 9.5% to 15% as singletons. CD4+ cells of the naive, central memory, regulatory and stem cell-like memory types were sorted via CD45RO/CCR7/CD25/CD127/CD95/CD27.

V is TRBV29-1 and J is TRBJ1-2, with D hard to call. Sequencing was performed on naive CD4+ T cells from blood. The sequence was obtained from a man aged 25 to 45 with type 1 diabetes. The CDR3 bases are TGCAGCGTTGACTCAGCTTCGGGTGGAGAATACTTATATGGCTACACCTTC. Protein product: CSVDSASGGEYLYGYTF. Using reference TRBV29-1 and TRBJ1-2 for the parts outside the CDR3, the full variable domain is SAVISQKPSRDICQRGTSLTIQCQVDSQVTMMFWYRQQPGQSLTLIATANQGSEATYESGFVIDKFPISRPNLTFSTLTVSNMSPEDSSIYLCSVDSASGGEYLYGYTFGSGTRLTVV.